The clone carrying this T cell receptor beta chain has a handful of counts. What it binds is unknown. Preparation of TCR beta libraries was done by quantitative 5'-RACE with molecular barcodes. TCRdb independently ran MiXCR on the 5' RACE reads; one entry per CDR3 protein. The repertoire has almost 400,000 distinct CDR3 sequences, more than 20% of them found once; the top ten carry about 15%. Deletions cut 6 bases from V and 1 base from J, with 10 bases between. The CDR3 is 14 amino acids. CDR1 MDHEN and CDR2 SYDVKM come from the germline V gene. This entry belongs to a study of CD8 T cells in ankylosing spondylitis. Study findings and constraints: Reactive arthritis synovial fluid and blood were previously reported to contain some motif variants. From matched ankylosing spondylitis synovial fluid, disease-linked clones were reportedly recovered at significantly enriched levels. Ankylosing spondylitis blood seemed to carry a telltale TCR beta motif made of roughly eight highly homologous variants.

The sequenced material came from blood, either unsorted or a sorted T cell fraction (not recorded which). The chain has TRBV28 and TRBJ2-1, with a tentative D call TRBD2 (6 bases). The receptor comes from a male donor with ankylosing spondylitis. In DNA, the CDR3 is TGTGCCAGCAGACCCGGGGGTTCCTACAATGAGCAGTTCTTC. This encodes CASRPGGSYNEQFF. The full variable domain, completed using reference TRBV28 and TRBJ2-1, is DVKVTQSSRYLVKRTGEKVFLECVQDMDHENMFWYRQDPGLGLRLIYFSYDVKMKEKGDIPEGYSVSREKKERFSLILESASTNQTSMYLCASRPGGSYNEQFFGPGTRLTVL.